Listed below are T cell receptor beta chains from one sample, sequenced in a study of regulatory T cells in long-lasting Graves disease. TCRdb re-called the multiplex PCR reads through MiXCR, storing one row per CDR3 protein. The sample has more than 300,000 distinct CDR3 sequences, roughly a sixth seen once; the top ten hold roughly 20%. The sample was peripheral blood mononuclear cells (PBMCs), taken at new diagnosis, from a patient treated with antithyroid drugs. These receptors came from a female donor with Graves disease. CDR3s include the opening cysteine and the closing phenylalanine or tryptophan.

v_call,cdr3_aa
TRBV11-2,CASSPGQGNQETQYF
TRBV3-1,CASSQSHSQFF
TRBV20-1,CSAAGSGRTSYEQYF
TRBV29-1,CSVTTGDAYEQYF
TRBV2,CASGWQGGNTEAFF
TRBV4-3,CASSQDITGGNYEQYF
TRBV7-6,CASSPGQATLNTEAFF
TRBV5-1,CASGGEQLTSTDTQYF
TRBV7-2,CASSTGARRGTEAFF
TRBV7-2,CASSLHFQETQYF
TRBV12-3/TRBV12-4,CASRGENPSGSTDTQYF
TRBV2,CASSSSGRDRAKFF
TRBV2,CATGTGPQPQHF
TRBV20-1,CSVAGGYEQYF
TRBV6-4,CASSGSGLTDTQYF
TRBV30,CAWKMGEKLFF
TRBV24-1,CATSDSSGRGDTQYF
TRBV2,CASSSPTGGRGEKLFF
TRBV3-1,CASSHGTGRGTPYNEQFF
TRBV27,CASLGRLAGESQYF
TRBV19,CASRRLDRGLNTEAFF
TRBV10-3,CAISEVSSGGKETQYF
TRBV12-3/TRBV12-4,CASSAGTTVGELFF
TRBV12-3/TRBV12-4,CASSLARANEKLFF
TRBV10-3,CAIGRGDTEAFF
TRBV11-2,CASSPLSGIQETQYF
TRBV20-1,CSARLSGLAYEQYF
TRBV20-1,CSARDRIRLSYNSPLHF
TRBV27,CASTRPGGWRLGPSTDTQYF
TRBV11-2,CASSLWGLGTEAFF
TRBV4-1,CASSPEAGVTGELFF
TRBV2,CASSEASGGALKNIQYF
TRBV4-3,CASSQEFATNQPQHF
TRBV12-3/TRBV12-4,CASRSSGPDTQYF
TRBV20-1,CSARDLGVGPGNTIYF
TRBV5-5,CASSFKPGPENTEAFF
TRBV6-2/TRBV6-3,CASSQDRRRETQYF
TRBV3-1,CASSQDSRNTIYF
TRBV6-1,CASRRNRLSTDTQYF
TRBV28,CASRPSASETQYF
TRBV6-1,CAATRPGGLFTGELFF
TRBV29-1,CSADLPLLAGGLDSGEQFF
TRBV4-1,CASSQSTGGFSLPPQHF
TRBV7-8,CASLQGDFTGELFF
TRBV27,CASSHPGQGGTEAFF
TRBV2,CASSGERRHEQFF
TRBV12-3/TRBV12-4,CASSGEGGGETQYF
TRBV20-1,CSARNYRAQETQYF
TRBV12-3/TRBV12-4,CASSFGTIPETQYF
TRBV7-9,CASSPRDTGTDTQYF
TRBV20-1,CSARFSAGAGEQYF
TRBV29-1,CSVEAGYVRDGYTF
TRBV3-1,CASSQASLGRDGYTF
TRBV20-1,CSARVRTGGSEAFF
TRBV27,CASSLTQGEQYF
TRBV28,CASSFRGLSPLHF
TRBV7-9,CASSADGQYGPYEQYF